This entry lists 17 T cell receptor beta chains sequenced from one sample in a study of PD-1 blockade in classical Hodgkin lymphoma. Each and every patient relapsed after autologous stem cell transplantation, and patients got differing brentuximab vedotin exposure. Assay: immunoSEQ multiplex PCR; the TCRdb copy retains only in-frame clones and omits some. This repertoire shows around 44,000 clones, about 85% found once; its top ten account for just over 5.5%. The source was peripheral blood mononuclear cells (PBMCs), collected before the second cycle of nivolumab. The receptors come from a human donor with classical Hodgkin lymphoma.

V gene TRBV27 combines with J gene TRBJ2-2; 7 nucleotides match TRBD2. V lost 6 bases to trimming and J lost 0 bases; unmatched junction nucleotides: 10. The CDR3 covers 17 residues. CDR1 is MNHEY and CDR2 is SMNVEV in the germline V gene (reference sequence). In nucleotides, the CDR3 is TGTGCCAGCAGCCCCTGGGCTAGCGGAGCGAACACCGGGGAGCTGTTTTTT. Translating it yields CASSPWASGANTGELFF.

This clone turned up a few times. The rearrangement joins TRBV6-6 to TRBJ1-6; no clear D gene. Trimming left V 4 bases short and J 6 bases short, with 4 bases between. The germline V gene has CDR1 MNHNY and CDR2 SVGAGI (reference sequence). This CDR3 has 12 amino acids. CDR3 sequence: CASSLGNSPLHF. CDR3 in DNA: TGTGCCAGCAGTTTGGGTAATTCACCCCTCCACTTT.

This rearrangement joins TRBV19 to TRBJ2-5; 9 nucleotides line up with TRBD2. This CDR3 has 15 residues. V shed 3 bases, J shed 2 bases, and the junction held 4 bases outside the gene matches. Germline loops: CDR1 LNHDA, CDR2 SQIVND (reference sequence). CDR3 sequence (DNA): TGTGCCAGTAGTATCGTTAGCGGGGGACAAGAGACCCAGTACTTC. It translates to CASSIVSGGQETQYF.

The chain's CDR3 is CASSRLNEKLFF. The CDR3 DNA reads TGTGCCAGTTCTCGGCTTAATGAAAAACTGTTTTTT. The chain uses TRBV25-1 and TRBJ1-4; D uncertain. Germline CDR1 is MGHDK and CDR2 is SYGVNS. The V end lost 9 bases, the J end lost 4 bases, and 9 bases lay between the germline ends. This CDR3 comprises 12 residues.

The chain carries TRBV9 and TRBJ2-5, with no clear D. With 3 bases removed from V and 2 bases from J, the gap between germline ends came to 11 bases. Germline V gene lookup returns CDR1 SGDLS and CDR2 YYNGEE. This CDR3 is built from 14 residues. CDR3 nucleotide sequence: TGTGCCAGCAGCGCGGACGTTTTACAAGAGACCCAGTACTTC. It specifies CASSADVLQETQYF.

CDR3 residues: CASSSQVLGTDTQYF. The CDR3 coding sequence is TGTGCCAGCAGCTCACAGGTGCTAGGCACAGATACGCAGTATTTT. The rearrangement uses TRBV5-4 and TRBJ2-3; perhaps TRBD1 as D (5 bases). Per germline, CDR1 SGHNT and CDR2 YYREEE (reference sequence). Trimming stripped 3 bases from V and 1 base from J, with 12 bases between. This CDR3 has 15 amino acids. Drawing the rest from reference TRBV5-4 and TRBJ2-3, the complete variable domain is ETGVTQSPTHLIKTRGQQVTLRCSSQSGHNTVSWYQQALGQGPQFIFQYYREEENGRGNFPPRFSGLQFPNYSSELNVNALELDDSALYLCASSSQVLGTDTQYFGPGTRLTVL.

The chain links TRBV29-1 to TRBJ2-5, with D possibly being TRBD1 (5 bases). The CDR3 is 12 residues long. The V end was cut by 5 bases, the J end by 4 bases, with 11 bases between. CDR1 is SQVTM, CDR2 ANQGSEA, per germline. DNA of the CDR3: TGCAGCGTTAAAGGCAGGGCAGAGACCCAGTACTTC. Translated: CSVKGRAETQYF.

The chain employs TRBV5-6 and TRBJ1-5; the D gene is possibly TRBD1 (5 bases). The CDR3 covers 14 residues. The germline V gene has CDR1 SGHDT and CDR2 YYEEEE. The germline V and J ends were trimmed by 1 base and 5 bases, with 10 bases remaining between them. CDR3 in DNA: TGTGCCAGCAGCTTGACGGGGGGGGATCAGCCCCAGCATTTT. It is translated as CASSLTGGDQPQHF. The full variable domain, its missing parts supplied by reference TRBV5-6 and TRBJ1-5, is DAGVTQSPTHLIKTRGQQVTLRCSPKSGHDTVSWYQQALGQGPQFIFQYYEEEERQRGNFPDRFSGHQFPNYSSELNVNALLLGDSALYLCASSLTGGDQPQHFGDGTRLSIL.

The chain is built from TRBV5-1 and TRBJ1-1; D uncertain. Germline V gives CDR1 SGHRS, CDR2 YFSETQ. V lost 0 bases and J 6 bases, leaving 12 bases between the germline ends. There are 14 residues in the CDR3. The CDR3 is CASSLDPPLAEAFF. CDR3 nucleotides: TGCGCCAGCAGCTTGGACCCCCCGTTGGCTGAAGCTTTCTTT.

The rearrangement uses TRBV28 and TRBJ2-3, with D maybe TRBD1 (5 bases). Trimming removed 3 bases from V and 0 bases from J, with 16 bases in between. The CDR3 runs to 17 residues. Germline values: CDR1 MDHEN, CDR2 SYDVKM. In DNA, the CDR3 is TGTGCCAGCAGTTTCGACAGAACAGCCTCTAGCACAGATACGCAGTATTTT. Translation: CASSFDRTASSTDTQYF.

The chain employs TRBV5-1 and TRBJ2-3, with 14 bases fitting TRBD2. Germline V lookup: CDR1 SGHRS, CDR2 YFSETQ. CDR3 length equals 17 residues. The J segment lost 1 base and the V segment lost 4 bases, leaving 5 bases of the junction unmatched. For the CDR3, the DNA is TGCGCCAGCAGCCCTTGGACTAGCGGGGGGCGCACAGATACGCAGTATTTT. Protein sequence: CASSPWTSGGRTDTQYF.

The CDR3 DNA is TGCGCCAGCAGCTTGGGCCAGGGGGGAAATGAAAAACTGTTTTTT. Residues: CASSLGQGGNEKLFF. V is TRBV5-1 and J is TRBJ1-4; 7 bases agree with TRBD1. Germline-derived CDR1 and CDR2 are SGHRS and YFSETQ. CDR3 length: 15 residues. Unmatched junction bases numbered 4, after V lost 0 bases and J lost 5 bases. The whole variable domain, remainder taken from reference TRBV5-1 and TRBJ1-4, is KAGVTQTPRYLIKTRGQQVTLSCSPISGHRSVSWYQQTPGQGLQFLFEYFSETQRNKGNFPGRFSGRQFSNSRSEMNVSTLELGDSALYLCASSLGQGGNEKLFFGSGTQLSVL.

The chain combines TRBV25-1 with TRBJ2-3, with TRBD2 identical over 8 bases. The CDR3 is 14 amino acids. Losses at the gene ends were 6 bases for V and 5 bases for J; bases not matched to a gene: 7. CDR1 MGHDK and CDR2 SYGVNS come from the germline V gene. CDR3 loop: CASSPGLVIDTQYF. Here the CDR3 DNA reads TGTGCCAGCAGCCCGGGACTAGTGATAGATACGCAGTATTTT.

This sequence joins TRBV10-3 and TRBJ1-4; D remains ambiguous. From germline, CDR1 is ENHRY and CDR2 SYGVKD. The CDR3 covers 13 residues. The V end was cut by 5 bases, the J end by 0 bases, with 4 bases between. The CDR3 DNA reads as TGTGCCATCAGTAGGGCAACTAATGAAAAACTGTTTTTT. Protein sequence: CAISRATNEKLFF.

The chain has TRBV7-9 and TRBJ2-5; D not certain. The V and J ends lost 5 bases and 5 bases respectively, with 9 bases between them. The CDR3 sequence is 12 residues long. The germline V gene encodes CDR1 SEHNR and CDR2 FQNEAQ (reference sequence). CDR3 nucleotides: TGTGCCAGCAGCCCTTTACGGGAGACCCAGTACTTC. This sequence encodes CASSPLRETQYF.

The chain employs TRBV6-1 and TRBJ1-1, with D unresolved. Germline V lookup: CDR1 MNHNS, CDR2 SASEGT. The CDR3 spans 13 residues. V was trimmed by 4 bases and J by 7 bases, leaving 13 bases between them. The CDR3 DNA sequence: TGTGCCAGCAGTGGGGTCGTTGGATTTGAAGCTTTCTTT. It specifies CASSGVVGFEAFF.

The rearrangement uses TRBV5-1 and TRBJ1-5, with TRBD1 identical over 12 bases. The germline V gene encodes CDR1 SGHRS and CDR2 YFSETQ. V dropped 1 base and J dropped 0; count of bases not matched to a gene: 8. The CDR3 spans 19 residues. CDR3 DNA: TGCGCCAGCAGCTTGAGGGACAGGGGGCTTTCCATTAGCAATCAGCCCCAGCATTTT. This gives the protein CASSLRDRGLSISNQPQHF.